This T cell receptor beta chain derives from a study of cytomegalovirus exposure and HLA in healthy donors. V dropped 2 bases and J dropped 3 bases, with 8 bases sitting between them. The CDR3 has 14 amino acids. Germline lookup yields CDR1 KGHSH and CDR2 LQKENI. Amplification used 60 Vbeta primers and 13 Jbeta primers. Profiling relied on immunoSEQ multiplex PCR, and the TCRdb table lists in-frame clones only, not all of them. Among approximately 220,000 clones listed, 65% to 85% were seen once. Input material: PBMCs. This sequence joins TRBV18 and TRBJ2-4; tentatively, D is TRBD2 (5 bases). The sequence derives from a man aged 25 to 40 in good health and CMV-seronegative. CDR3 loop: CASSPLGVKNIQYF. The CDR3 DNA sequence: TGTGCCAGCTCACCATTGGGAGTCAAAAACATTCAGTACTTC. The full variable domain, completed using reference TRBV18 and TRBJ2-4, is NAGVMQNPRHLVRRRGQEARLRCSPMKGHSHVYWYRQLPEEGLKFMVYLQKENIIDESGMPKERFSAEFPKEGPSILRIQQVVRGDSAAYFCASSPLGVKNIQYFGAGTRLSVL.